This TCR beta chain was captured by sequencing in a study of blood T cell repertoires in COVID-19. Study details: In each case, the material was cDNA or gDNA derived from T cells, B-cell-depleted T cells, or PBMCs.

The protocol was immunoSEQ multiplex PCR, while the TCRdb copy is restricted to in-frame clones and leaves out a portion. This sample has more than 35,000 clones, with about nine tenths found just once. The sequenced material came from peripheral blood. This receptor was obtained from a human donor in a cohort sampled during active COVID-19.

CDR3 region: CASGLVLDRGGNTIYF. CDR3 DNA sequence: TGTGCTAGTGGTTTGGTATTAGACAGGGGTGGAAACACCATATATTTT. The chain is built from TRBV12-5 and TRBJ1-3; the match to TRBD1 covers 8 bases. Germline V CDR1 and CDR2: LGHNT, FRNRAP. V lost 0 bases and J lost 3; bases outside the gene matches: 4. The CDR3 extends over 16 amino acids.